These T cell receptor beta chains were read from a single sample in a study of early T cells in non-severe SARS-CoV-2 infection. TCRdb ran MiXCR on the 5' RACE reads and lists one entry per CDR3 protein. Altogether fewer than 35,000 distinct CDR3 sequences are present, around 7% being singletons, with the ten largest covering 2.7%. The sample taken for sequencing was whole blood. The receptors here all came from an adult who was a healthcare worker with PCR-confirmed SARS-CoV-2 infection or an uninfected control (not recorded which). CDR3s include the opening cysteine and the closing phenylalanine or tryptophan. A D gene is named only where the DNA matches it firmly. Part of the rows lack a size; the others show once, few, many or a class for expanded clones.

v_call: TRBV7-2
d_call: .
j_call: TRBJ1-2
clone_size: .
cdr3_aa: CASSLELRDYGYTF
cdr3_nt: TGTGCCAGCAGCTTAGAGCTCCGGGACTATGGCTACACCTTC

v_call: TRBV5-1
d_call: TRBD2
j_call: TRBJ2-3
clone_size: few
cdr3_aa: CASSWTSGTDTQYF
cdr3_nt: TGCGCCAGCAGCTGGACTAGCGGCACAGATACGCAGTATTTT

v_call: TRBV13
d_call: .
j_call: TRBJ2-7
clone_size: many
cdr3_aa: CASSNASYEQYF
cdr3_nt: TGTGCCAGCAGTAACGCGTCCTACGAGCAGTACTTC

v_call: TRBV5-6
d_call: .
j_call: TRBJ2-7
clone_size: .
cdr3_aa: CASSLGRPAYEQYF
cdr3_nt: TGTGCCAGCAGCTTGGGTCGTCCCGCCTACGAGCAGTACTTC

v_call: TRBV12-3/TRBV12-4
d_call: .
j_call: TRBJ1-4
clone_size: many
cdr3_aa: CASSLGQRFNEKLFF
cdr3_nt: TGTGCCAGCAGTTTGGGGCAGCGATTTAATGAAAAACTGTTTTTT

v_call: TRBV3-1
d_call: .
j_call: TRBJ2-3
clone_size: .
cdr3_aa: CASSQDQEYTDTQYF
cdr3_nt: TGTGCCAGCAGCCAAGATCAGGAGTACACAGATACGCAGTATTTT

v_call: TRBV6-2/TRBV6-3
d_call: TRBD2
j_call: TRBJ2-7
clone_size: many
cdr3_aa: CASRRPGLAIYEQYF
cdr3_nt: TGTGCCAGCAGACGACCGGGACTAGCAATCTACGAGCAGTACTTC

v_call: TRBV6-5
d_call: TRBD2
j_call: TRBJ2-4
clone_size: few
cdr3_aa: CASRMGGGRNIQYF
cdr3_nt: TGTGCCAGCAGGATGGGGGGAGGGAGAAACATTCAGTACTTC

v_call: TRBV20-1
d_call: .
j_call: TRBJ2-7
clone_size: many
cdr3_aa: CSAQQGGGPKYEQYF
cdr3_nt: TGCAGTGCTCAACAGGGTGGGGGCCCTAAGTACGAGCAGTACTTC

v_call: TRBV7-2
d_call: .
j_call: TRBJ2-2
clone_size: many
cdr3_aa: CASSLEGTGTGELFF
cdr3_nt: TGTGCCAGCAGCTTAGAAGGTACCGGCACCGGGGAGCTGTTTTTT

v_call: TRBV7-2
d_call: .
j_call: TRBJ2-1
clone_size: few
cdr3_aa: CASSLATLVFYNEQFF
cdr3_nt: TGTGCCAGCAGCTTAGCTACGCTAGTATTCTACAATGAGCAGTTCTTC

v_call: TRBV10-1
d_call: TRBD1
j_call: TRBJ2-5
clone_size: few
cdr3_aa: CASSRDRGETQYF
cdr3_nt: TGCGCCAGCAGTAGGGACAGGGGAGAGACCCAGTACTTC

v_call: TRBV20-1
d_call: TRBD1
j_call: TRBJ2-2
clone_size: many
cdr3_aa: CSAYDRGNTGELFF
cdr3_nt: TGCAGTGCCTATGACAGGGGAAACACCGGGGAGCTGTTTTTT

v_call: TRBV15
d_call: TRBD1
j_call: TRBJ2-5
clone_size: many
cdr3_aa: CATSRDFGTGGRGFRETQYF
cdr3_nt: TGTGCCACCAGCAGAGATTTCGGGACAGGGGGCCGTGGTTTTCGGGAGACCCAGTACTTC

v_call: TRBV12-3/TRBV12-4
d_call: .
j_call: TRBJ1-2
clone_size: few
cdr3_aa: CASSLAGQTRGYTF
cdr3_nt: TGTGCCAGCAGTTTAGCCGGACAGACGCGTGGCTACACCTTC

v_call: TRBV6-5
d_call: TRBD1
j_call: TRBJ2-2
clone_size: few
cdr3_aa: CASTPGTGGMGELFF
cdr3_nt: TGTGCCAGCACGCCGGGGACAGGGGGCATGGGGGAGCTGTTTTTT

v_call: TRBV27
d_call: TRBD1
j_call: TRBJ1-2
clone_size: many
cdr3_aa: CASSFLRQGGGYGYTF
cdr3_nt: TGTGCCAGCAGTTTCCTTCGACAGGGAGGAGGCTATGGCTACACCTTC

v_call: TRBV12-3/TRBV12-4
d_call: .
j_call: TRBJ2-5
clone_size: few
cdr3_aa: CASSLGDLETQYF
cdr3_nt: TGTGCCAGCAGTTTGGGAGATTTAGAGACCCAGTACTTC

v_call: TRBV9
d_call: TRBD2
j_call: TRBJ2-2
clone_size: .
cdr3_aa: CASSQTSGRGTGELFF
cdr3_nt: TGTGCCAGCAGCCAGACAAGCGGGAGAGGTACCGGGGAGCTGTTTTTT

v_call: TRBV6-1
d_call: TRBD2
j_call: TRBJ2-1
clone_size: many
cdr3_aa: CASSEPSGYGDYNEQFF
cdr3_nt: TGTGCCAGCAGTGAACCTAGCGGGTATGGGGATTACAATGAGCAGTTCTTC

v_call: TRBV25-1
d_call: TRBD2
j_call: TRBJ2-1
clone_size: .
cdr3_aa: CASSELRGLAGGTSYNEQFF
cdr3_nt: TGTGCCAGCAGTGAACTCAGGGGACTAGCGGGAGGCACCTCCTACAATGAGCAGTTCTTC

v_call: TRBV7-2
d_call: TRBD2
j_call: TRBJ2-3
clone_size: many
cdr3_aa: CASSLLSGRAEADTQYF
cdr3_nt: TGTGCCAGCAGCTTATTGAGCGGGAGGGCCGAGGCAGATACGCAGTATTTT

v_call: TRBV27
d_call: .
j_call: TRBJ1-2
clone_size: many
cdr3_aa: CASSLSVSHPYGYTF
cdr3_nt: TGTGCCAGCAGTTTAAGTGTCAGTCACCCCTATGGCTACACCTTC